This T cell receptor (beta chain) was documented in a study of cytotoxic CD8 clonotypes in ibrutinib-treated CLL. Regarding the study as a whole: Having risen at ibrutinib response, clonality had fallen back toward baseline by progression.

Looked up from germline, CDR1 is SQVTM and CDR2 is ANQGSEA. With 8 bases clipped from V and 3 bases from J, the junction kept 4 bases outside the gene matches. CDR3 length: 12 amino acids. A remark on this clone: What it recognizes is unknown.

Profiled with immunoSEQ multiplex PCR; TCRdb holds only in-frame clones, not every one. The profile shows 7,300 or so clones, approximately 80% of them singletons. This TCR was sampled from a human donor with chronic lymphocytic leukemia. The genes are TRBV29-1 and TRBJ2-3; 8 bases fit TRBD1. This material consisted of PBMCs, taken before ibrutinib treatment. The CDR3 protein is CSTDRATDTQYF. The CDR3, as DNA: TGCAGCACGGACAGGGCGACAGATACGCAGTATTTT.